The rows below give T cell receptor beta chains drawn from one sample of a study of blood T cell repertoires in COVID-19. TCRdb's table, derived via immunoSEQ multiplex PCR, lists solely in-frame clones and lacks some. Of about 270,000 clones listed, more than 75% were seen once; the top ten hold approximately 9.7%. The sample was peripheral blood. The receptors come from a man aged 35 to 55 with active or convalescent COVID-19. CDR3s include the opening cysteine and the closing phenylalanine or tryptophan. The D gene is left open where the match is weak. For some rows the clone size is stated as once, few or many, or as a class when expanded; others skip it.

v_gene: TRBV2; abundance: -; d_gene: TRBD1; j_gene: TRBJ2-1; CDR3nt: TGTGCCAGCAGGGGGACAGGGGACCGCAATGAGCAGTTCTTC; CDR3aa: CASRGTGDRNEQFF
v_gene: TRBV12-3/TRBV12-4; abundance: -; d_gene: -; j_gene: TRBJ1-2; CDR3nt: TGTGCCAGCAGTTATTGGCCTGCTGGCTACACCTTC; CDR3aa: CASSYWPAGYTF
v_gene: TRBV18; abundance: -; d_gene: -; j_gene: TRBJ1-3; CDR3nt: TGTGCCAGCTCACCACCTGGGACACAACCGAGCTCTGGAAACACCATATATTTT; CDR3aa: CASSPPGTQPSSGNTIYF
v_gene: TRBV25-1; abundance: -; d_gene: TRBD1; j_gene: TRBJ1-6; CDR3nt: TGTGCCAGCAGTGATTCGGCAGGGGGAAATTCACCCCTCCACTTT; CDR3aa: CASSDSAGGNSPLHF
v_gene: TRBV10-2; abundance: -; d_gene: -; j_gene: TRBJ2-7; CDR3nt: TGCGCCAGCACCGGGACACTGTTCGACGAGCAGTACTTC; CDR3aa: CASTGTLFDEQYF
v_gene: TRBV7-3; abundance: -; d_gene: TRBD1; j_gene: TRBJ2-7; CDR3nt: TGTGCCAGCAGCGTCCTCGGGACAGGGGCGCACGAGCAGTACTTC; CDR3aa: CASSVLGTGAHEQYF
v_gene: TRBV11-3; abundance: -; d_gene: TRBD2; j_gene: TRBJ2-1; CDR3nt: TGTGCCAGCAGCTTAGAAGCTAGCGGGCAAGCCTACAATGAGCAGTTCTTC; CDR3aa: CASSLEASGQAYNEQFF
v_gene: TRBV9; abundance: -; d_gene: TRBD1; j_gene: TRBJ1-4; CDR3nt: TGTGCCAGCAGCGTAGTGGGACAGCCTAATGAAAAACTGTTTTTT; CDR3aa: CASSVVGQPNEKLFF
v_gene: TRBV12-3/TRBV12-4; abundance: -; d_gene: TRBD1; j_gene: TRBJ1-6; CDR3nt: TGTGCCAGCAAGAGGACAGGGAATTCACCCCTCCACTTT; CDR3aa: CASKRTGNSPLHF
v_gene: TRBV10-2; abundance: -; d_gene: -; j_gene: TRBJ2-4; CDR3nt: TGCGCCAGCAGTGTTCCAGGGTCGGACAAAAACATTCAGTACTTC; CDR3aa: CASSVPGSDKNIQYF
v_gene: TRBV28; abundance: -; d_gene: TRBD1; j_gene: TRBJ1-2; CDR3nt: TGTGCCAGCAGTCGCGAACAGGGGGGCGGCTACACCTTC; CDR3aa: CASSREQGGGYTF
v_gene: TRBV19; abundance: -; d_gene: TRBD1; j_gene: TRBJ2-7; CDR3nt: TGTGCCAGTAGCCGGGACAGGGAGGGCTCCTACGAGCAGTACTTC; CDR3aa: CASSRDREGSYEQYF
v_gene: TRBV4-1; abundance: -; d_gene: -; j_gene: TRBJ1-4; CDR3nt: TGCGCCAGCAGCCAAGACAGACTAGGAGGAGAAAAACTGTTTTTT; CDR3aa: CASSQDRLGGEKLFF
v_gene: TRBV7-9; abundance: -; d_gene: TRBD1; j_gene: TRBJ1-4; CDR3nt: TGTGCCAGCAGAGCTCTCTGGACAGGGGATGGTGAAAAACTGTTTTTT; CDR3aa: CASRALWTGDGEKLFF
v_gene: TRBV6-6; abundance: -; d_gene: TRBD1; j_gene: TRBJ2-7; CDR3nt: TGTGCCAGCACCGGCCGGGACAGGGGTTACGAGCAGTACTTC; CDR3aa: CASTGRDRGYEQYF
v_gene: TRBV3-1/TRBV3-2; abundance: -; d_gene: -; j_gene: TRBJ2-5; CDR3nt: TGTGCCAGCAGCCAAGATCAGGGTCAGCAAGAGACCCAGTACTTC; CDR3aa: CASSQDQGQQETQYF
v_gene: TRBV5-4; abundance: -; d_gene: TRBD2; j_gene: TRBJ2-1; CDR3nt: TGTGCCAGCAGCCTAAGCGGGAGTGCCTACAATGAGCAGTTCTTC; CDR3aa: CASSLSGSAYNEQFF
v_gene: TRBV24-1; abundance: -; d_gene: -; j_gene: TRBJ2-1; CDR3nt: TGTGCCACCAAATCAACGCAGGTCGTGAGCTACAATGAGCAGTTCTTC; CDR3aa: CATKSTQVVSYNEQFF
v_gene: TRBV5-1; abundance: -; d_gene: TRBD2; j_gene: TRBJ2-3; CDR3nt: TGCGCCAGCAGCTTGATTGGGACTAGCGGGGGGGCGAAAGATACGCAGTATTTT; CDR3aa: CASSLIGTSGGAKDTQYF
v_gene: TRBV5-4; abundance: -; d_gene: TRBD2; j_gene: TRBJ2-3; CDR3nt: TGTGCCAGCACCCTCCGTCGATTCGGGGGGGTCCGAGGGACAGATACGCAGTATTTT; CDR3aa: CASTLRRFGGVRGTDTQYF
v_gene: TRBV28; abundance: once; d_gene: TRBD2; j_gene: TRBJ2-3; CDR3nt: TGTGCCAGCACCACTAGCGGGGGAAGCACAGATACGCAGTATTTT; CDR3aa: CASTTSGGSTDTQYF
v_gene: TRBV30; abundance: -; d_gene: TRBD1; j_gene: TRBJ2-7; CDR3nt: TGTGCCTGGAGCGGGGACAGGGGAACAGGTTGGGAGTACTTC; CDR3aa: CAWSGDRGTGWEYF
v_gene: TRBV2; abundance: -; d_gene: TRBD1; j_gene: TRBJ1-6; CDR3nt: TGTGCCAGCCTCTTCCAGACAGGGGTTAATTCACCCCTCCACTTT; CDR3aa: CASLFQTGVNSPLHF
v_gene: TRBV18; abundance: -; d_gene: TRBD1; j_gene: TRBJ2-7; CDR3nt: TGTGCCAGCTCACCACCCAGGACAGGGCAAAGCTCCTACGAGCAGTACTTC; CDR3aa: CASSPPRTGQSSYEQYF
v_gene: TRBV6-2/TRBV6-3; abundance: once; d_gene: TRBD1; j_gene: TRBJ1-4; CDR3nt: TGTGCCAGCAGTTACTTCCCAGGGGGCCATGAAAAACTGTTTTTT; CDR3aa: CASSYFPGGHEKLFF